The rows below give T cell receptor beta chains drawn from one sample of a study of blood T cell repertoires in COVID-19. Generated by immunoSEQ multiplex PCR, the TCRdb table keeps only in-frame clones and is missing some. The sample holds about 82,000 clones, 80% seen once. Material for sequencing was peripheral blood. These receptors were taken from a middle-aged woman with active or convalescent COVID-19. CDR3s include the opening cysteine and the closing phenylalanine or tryptophan. A D gene is named only where the DNA matches it firmly. Clone sizes are given selectively: once, few, many, or a class where the clone is expanded.

j_call	clone_size	d_call	v_call	cdr3_aa	cdr3_nt
TRBJ1-2	-	TRBD1	TRBV4-2	CASSQGDRQKPYGYTF	TGTGCCAGCAGCCAAGGGGACAGGCAAAAACCCTATGGCTACACCTTC
TRBJ1-2	-	-	TRBV4-3	CASSQSGHAANYGYTF	TGCGCCAGCAGCCAGTCGGGACACGCAGCTAACTATGGCTACACCTTC
TRBJ1-5	-	-	TRBV4-2	CASSQVGGWDQPQHF	TGTGCCAGCAGCCAAGTGGGGGGTTGGGATCAGCCCCAGCATTTT
TRBJ1-1	few	-	TRBV7-3	CASSLQPGSNTEAFF	TGTGCCAGCAGCTTACAACCAGGATCGAACACTGAAGCTTTCTTT
TRBJ2-2	-	-	TRBV18	CASSPPAGNTGELFF	TGTGCCAGCTCACCCCCCGCCGGGAACACCGGGGAGCTGTTTTTT
TRBJ1-1	-	-	TRBV4-3	CASSQGLTGVTEAFF	TGCGCCAGCAGCCAAGGACTGACAGGCGTCACTGAAGCTTTCTTT
TRBJ1-4	-	-	TRBV29-1	CSVVGGAGLGEKLFF	TGCAGCGTTGTAGGGGGAGCGGGGCTTGGGGAAAAACTGTTTTTT
TRBJ2-3	-	-	TRBV18	CASSTTSTDTQYF	TGTGCCAGCTCGACTACCAGCACAGATACGCAGTATTTT
TRBJ2-3	-	-	TRBV9	CASSVATGSTDTQYF	TGTGCCAGCAGCGTAGCTACGGGATCAACAGATACGCAGTATTTT
TRBJ1-2	few	-	TRBV6-5	CASTFERAPYGYTF	TGTGCCAGCACCTTCGAGCGGGCGCCCTATGGCTACACCTTC
TRBJ2-5	-	-	TRBV7-2	CASSLEQVQETQYF	TGTGCCAGCAGCTTAGAACAGGTCCAAGAGACCCAGTACTTC
TRBJ2-2	-	-	TRBV7-3	CASSLRRTGELFF	TGTGCCAGCAGCTTAAGGCGGACCGGGGAGCTGTTTTTT
TRBJ1-6	-	TRBD1	TRBV4-1	CASSHAGTEYSPLHF	TGCGCCAGCAGCCATGCCGGGACAGAATATTCACCCCTCCACTTT
TRBJ2-7	-	-	TRBV29-1	CSVEDQQDYEQYF	TGCAGCGTTGAAGATCAACAGGACTACGAGCAGTACTTC
TRBJ2-2	-	-	TRBV5-1	CASSLAQGTGELFF	TGCGCCAGCAGCTTGGCCCAGGGGACCGGGGAGCTGTTTTTT
TRBJ2-1	-	TRBD2	TRBV9	CASTLAGGRYNEQFF	TGTGCCAGCACCCTGGCGGGGGGGCGGTACAATGAGCAGTTCTTC
TRBJ1-2	-	TRBD1	TRBV6-5	CASSPSGTVFYGYTF	TGTGCCAGCAGCCCGTCCGGGACAGTATTCTATGGCTACACCTTC
TRBJ1-3	once	-	TRBV4-3	CASSGTPGNTIYF	TGCGCCAGCAGCGGGACTCCTGGAAACACCATATATTTT
TRBJ1-1	-	-	TRBV19	CASSPRAGITEAFF	TGTGCCAGTAGTCCCCGGGCGGGGATCACTGAAGCTTTCTTT
TRBJ1-4	-	-	TRBV5-1	CASRATGMVTNEKLFF	TGCGCCAGCAGGGCAACAGGGATGGTGACTAATGAAAAACTGTTTTTT
TRBJ1-5	-	-	TRBV10-2	CASSRQSTNNQPQHF	TGCGCCAGCTCGCGGCAGAGCACAAACAATCAGCCCCAGCATTTT
TRBJ2-3	few	-	TRBV7-6	CASSLVPSTTDTQYF	TGTGCCAGCAGCTTAGTTCCTAGCACCACAGATACGCAGTATTTT
TRBJ1-3	-	-	TRBV9	CASSVAWGDGNTIYF	TGTGCCAGCAGCGTAGCCTGGGGGGATGGAAACACCATATATTTT
TRBJ1-1	-	TRBD1	TRBV24-1	CATSDPWTGVVMNTEAFF	TGTGCCACCAGTGATCCGTGGACAGGGGTCGTCATGAACACTGAAGCTTTCTTT